This T cell receptor beta chain is drawn from a study of blood T cell repertoires in COVID-19. Study information: T cells, B-cell-depleted T cells, or PBMCs supplied cDNA or gDNA.

V was pared by 0 bases and J by 7 bases, with 9 bases between. Germline V gives CDR1 LGHNA, CDR2 YNFKEQ. The CDR3 is made up of 13 amino acids. As originally analysed: Amplifying reference gene primers gave estimates of nucleated cell counts. Sequenced by immunoSEQ multiplex PCR; TCRdb stores in-frame clones only, minus some. The DNA was the basis for D and trimming; V, J and clone size are from that table. Of 200,000 or so clones listed, roughly 90% are singletons. This clone was detected once. The chain has TRBV4-2 and TRBJ1-1, with D possibly being TRBD1 (5 bases). Specimen: peripheral blood. This receptor was identified in a man in his sixties with COVID-19, enrolled during active disease. In DNA form, the CDR3 reads TGTGCCAGCAGCCAAGATCCGGGGGGTGAAGCTTTCTTT. Its translation is CASSQDPGGEAFF.